The sequence of this TCR beta chain was determined in a study of blood T cell repertoires in COVID-19. Study details: There were acute and convalescent COVID-19 samples, and they came from the United States, Italy and Spain. The cDNA or gDNA used as material had been derived from T cells, B-cell-depleted T cells, or PBMCs.

Authors' data handling: Cell counts per sample came from amplifying reference gene primers. The assay was immunoSEQ multiplex PCR, and TCRdb's table has in-frame clones only and misses some. D and trimming come from the DNA, and the V and J calls and clone size come from that table. The data show about 180,000 clones, about 83% seen once. The V gene lost 6 bases and the J gene lost 3 bases, with 11 bases spanning the gap. The CDR3 is 13 amino acids. This TCR derives from a human donor in a cohort sampled during active COVID-19. The specimen was peripheral blood. V usage is TRBV12-3 or TRBV12-4 and J usage is TRBJ2-5, with D perhaps matching TRBD2 (6 bases). The chain's CDR3 is CASRRDGEETQYF. The CDR3 bases are TGTGCCAGCAGGCGGGACGGCGAAGAGACCCAGTACTTC.